This TCR beta chain was obtained from a study of cytomegalovirus exposure and HLA in healthy donors. The overall study: It was reported in a later analysis that the roughly 120 validation repertoires used the same platform as the 550 to 800 first-cohort repertoires. Whole-study results and caveats: Cytomegalovirus status was reportedly diagnosed by the classifier with high specificity and sensitivity. Researchers counted over 150 TCR beta chains as cytomegalovirus-associated.

Using immunoSEQ multiplex PCR, the repertoire was profiled, and TCRdb retains in-frame clones only, with some absent. The sample yields some 64,000 clones, around 97% seen once. The CDR3 sequence is 13 residues long. CDR1 and CDR2 from the germline V gene are WSHSY and SAAADI. V was clipped by 6 bases and J by 3 bases; unmatched bases: 0. This clone has a single count. The antigen remains undetermined. The source is a woman between 18 and 29 years old in good health and CMV-seropositive. The chain joins TRBV10-2 to TRBJ2-5, with 11 bases matching TRBD2. The specimen was PBMCs. This CDR3 reads CASRLAGEETQYF. For the CDR3, the DNA is TGCGCCAGCAGACTAGCGGGAGAAGAGACCCAGTACTTC.